This entry is about one T cell receptor (beta chain). iRepertoire HTBI primers and Arm-PCR of CDR3 regions built TCR beta libraries. TCRdb re-derived calls from the multiplex PCR reads in MiXCR, one entry per CDR3 protein. The sample shows 550,000 to 700,000 distinct CDR3 sequences, more than 15% of them seen only once. The length of the CDR3 is 16 residues. V trimming: 5 bases; J trimming: 0 bases; junction bases outside the gene matches: 6. CDR1 and CDR2 (germline): SGDLS, YYNGEE. This entry comes from a study of regulatory T cells in long-lasting Graves disease. The time point is: newly diagnosed GD, antithyroid drugs for less than 3 months. RNA from PBMCs was the source of the TCR library. The sample also formed part of further work on T cells in Graves' hyperthyroidism and ophthalmopathy.

V gene TRBV9 combines with J gene TRBJ2-3, with TRBD2 matching 10 bases. This sample comprised peripheral blood mononuclear cells (PBMCs), obtained at new diagnosis, from a patient treated with antithyroid drugs. The receptor was derived from a man aged 18 to 35 with Graves disease. CDR3 nucleotide sequence: TGTGCCAGCAGAGGCGGAGCGGGAGGGAGCACAGATACGCAGTATTTT. It is translated as CASRGGAGGSTDTQYF.